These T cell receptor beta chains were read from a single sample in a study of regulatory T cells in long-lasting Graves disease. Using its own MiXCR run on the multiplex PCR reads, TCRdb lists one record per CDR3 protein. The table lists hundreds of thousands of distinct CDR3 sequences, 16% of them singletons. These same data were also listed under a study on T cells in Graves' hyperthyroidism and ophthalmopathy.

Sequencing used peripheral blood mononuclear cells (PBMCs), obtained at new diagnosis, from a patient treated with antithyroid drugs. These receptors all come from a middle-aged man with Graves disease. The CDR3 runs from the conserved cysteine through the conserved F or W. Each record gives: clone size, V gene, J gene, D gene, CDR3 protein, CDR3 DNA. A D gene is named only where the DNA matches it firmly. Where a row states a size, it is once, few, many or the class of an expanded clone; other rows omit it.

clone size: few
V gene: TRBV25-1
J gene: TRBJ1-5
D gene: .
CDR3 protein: CASSEFGEGGNQPQHF
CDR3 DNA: TGTGCCAGCAGTGAATTCGGGGAGGGGGGGAATCAGCCCCAGCATTTT

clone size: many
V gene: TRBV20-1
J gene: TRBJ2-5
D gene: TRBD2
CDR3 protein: CSARDFRSGVQETQYF
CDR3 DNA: TGCAGTGCTAGAGATTTTCGTAGCGGGGTTCAAGAGACCCAGTACTTC

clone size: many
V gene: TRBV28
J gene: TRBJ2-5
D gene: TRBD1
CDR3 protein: CASSSRRGLRETQYF
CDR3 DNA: TGTGCCAGCAGTTCCCGCAGGGGGCTTCGGGAGACCCAGTACTTC

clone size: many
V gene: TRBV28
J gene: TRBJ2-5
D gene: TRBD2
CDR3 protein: CASSFLAAKETQYF
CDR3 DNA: TGTGCCAGCAGTTTTCTAGCGGCGAAAGAGACCCAGTACTTC

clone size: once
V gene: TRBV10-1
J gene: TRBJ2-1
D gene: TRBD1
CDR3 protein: CASGTGTGASSYNGQFF
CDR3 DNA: TGCGCCAGCGGAACCGGGACAGGGGCGAGCTCCTACAATGGGCAGTTCTTC

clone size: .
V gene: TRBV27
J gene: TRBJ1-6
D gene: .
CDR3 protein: CASSTGTGDSPLHF
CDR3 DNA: TGTGCCAGCAGTACCGGGACCGGGGATTCACCCCTCCACTTT

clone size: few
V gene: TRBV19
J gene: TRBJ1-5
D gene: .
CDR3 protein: CASRLGRQNQPQHF
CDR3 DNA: TGTGCCAGCCGCTTGGGACGGCAAAATCAGCCCCAGCATTTT

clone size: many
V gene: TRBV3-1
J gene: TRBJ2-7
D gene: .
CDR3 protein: CASSQWRLEQYF
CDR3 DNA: TGTGCCAGCAGCCAATGGCGTTTAGAGCAGTACTTC

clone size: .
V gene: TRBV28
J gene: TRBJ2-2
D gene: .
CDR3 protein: CAHGQRGRRNTGELFF
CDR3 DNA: TGTGCCCATGGCCAAAGGGGCAGGCGGAACACCGGGGAGCTGTTTTTT

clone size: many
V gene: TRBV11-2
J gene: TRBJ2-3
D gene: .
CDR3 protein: CASSSGRGGSTDTQYF
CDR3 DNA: TGTGCCAGCAGTTCCGGGCGAGGGGGAAGTACAGATACGCAGTATTTT

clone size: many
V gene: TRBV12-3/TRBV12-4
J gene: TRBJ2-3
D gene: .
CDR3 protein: CASSLSIARVADTQYF
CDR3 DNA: TGTGCCAGCAGTTTAAGTATAGCCAGGGTGGCAGATACGCAGTATTTT

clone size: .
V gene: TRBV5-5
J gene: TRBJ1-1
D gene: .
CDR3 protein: CASSLVIDLNTEAFF
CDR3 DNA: TGTGCCAGCAGCTTGGTTATAGATTTGAACACTGAAGCTTTCTTT

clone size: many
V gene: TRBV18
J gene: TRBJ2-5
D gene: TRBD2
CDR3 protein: CASSRGLAETQYF
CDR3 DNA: TGTGCCAGCTCACGAGGACTAGCGGAGACCCAGTACTTC

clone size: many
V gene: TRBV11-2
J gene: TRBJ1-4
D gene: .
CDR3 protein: CASSLYLGGEKLFF
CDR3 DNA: TGTGCCAGCAGCTTGTACCTGGGGGGTGAAAAACTGTTTTTT

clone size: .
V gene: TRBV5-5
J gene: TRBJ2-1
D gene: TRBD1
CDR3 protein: CASSLGGDRVRAGNEQFF
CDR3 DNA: TGTGCCAGCAGCTTGGGGGGTGACAGGGTCCGGGCAGGCAATGAGCAGTTCTTC

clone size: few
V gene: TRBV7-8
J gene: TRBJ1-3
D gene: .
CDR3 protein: CASSSPREGNTIYF
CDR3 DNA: TGTGCCAGCAGTTCACCCCGGGAGGGAAACACCATATATTTT

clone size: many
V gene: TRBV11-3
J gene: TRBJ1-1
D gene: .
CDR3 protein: CASSKFRDGQLGDEAFF
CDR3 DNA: TGTGCCAGCAGCAAATTCCGGGACGGCCAGTTGGGAGATGAAGCTTTCTTT

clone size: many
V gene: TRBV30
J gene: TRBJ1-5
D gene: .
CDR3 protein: CAWSIGGVGPQHF
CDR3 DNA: TGTGCCTGGAGTATTGGGGGGGTAGGTCCCCAGCATTTT

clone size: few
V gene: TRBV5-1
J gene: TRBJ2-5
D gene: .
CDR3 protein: CATNRGSAETQYF
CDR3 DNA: TGCGCCACCAACCGAGGGAGTGCGGAGACCCAGTACTTC

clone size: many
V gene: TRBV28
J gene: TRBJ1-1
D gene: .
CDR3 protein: CASSSVQGGNTEAFF
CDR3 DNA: TGTGCCAGCAGTTCCGTACAGGGTGGGAACACTGAAGCTTTCTTT

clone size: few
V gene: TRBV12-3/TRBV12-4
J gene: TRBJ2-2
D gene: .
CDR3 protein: CASRPSWGPGELFF
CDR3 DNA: TGTGCCAGCCGCCCTTCGTGGGGCCCCGGGGAGCTGTTTTTT

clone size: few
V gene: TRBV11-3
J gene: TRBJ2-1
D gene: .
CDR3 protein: CTSTIGGGREQFF
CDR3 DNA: TGTACCAGCACCATAGGGGGGGGGCGTGAGCAGTTCTTC

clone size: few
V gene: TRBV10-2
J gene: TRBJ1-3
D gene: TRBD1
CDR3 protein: CASSEGGGSSGNTIYF
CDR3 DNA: TGCGCCAGCAGTGAGGGAGGGGGCAGCTCTGGAAACACCATATATTTT

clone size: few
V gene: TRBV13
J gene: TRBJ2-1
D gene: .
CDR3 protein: CASSLSMDSRFSYNEQFF
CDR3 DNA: TGTGCCAGCAGCCTATCCATGGACAGCCGCTTCTCCTACAATGAGCAGTTCTTC

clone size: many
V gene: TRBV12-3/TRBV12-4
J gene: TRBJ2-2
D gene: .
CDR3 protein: CASRGWDTGELFF
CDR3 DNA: TGTGCCAGCAGGGGGTGGGACACCGGGGAGCTGTTTTTT

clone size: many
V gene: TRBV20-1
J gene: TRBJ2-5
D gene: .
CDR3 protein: CSAPSASQQETQYF
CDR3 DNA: TGCAGTGCTCCCTCAGCTAGCCAACAAGAGACCCAGTACTTC

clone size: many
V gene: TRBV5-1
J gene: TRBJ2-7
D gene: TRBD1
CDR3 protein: CASSLTTDRAPYEQYF
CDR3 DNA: TGCGCCAGCAGCTTAACTACGGACAGGGCGCCCTACGAGCAGTACTTC

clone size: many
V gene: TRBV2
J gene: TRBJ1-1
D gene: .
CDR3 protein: CASSEYTEAFF
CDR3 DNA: TGTGCCAGCAGTGAATACACTGAAGCTTTCTTT

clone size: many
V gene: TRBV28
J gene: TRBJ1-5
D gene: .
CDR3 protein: CASSGVGGFRQPQHF
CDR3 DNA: TGTGCCAGCAGTGGAGTGGGTGGGTTTCGACAGCCCCAGCATTTT

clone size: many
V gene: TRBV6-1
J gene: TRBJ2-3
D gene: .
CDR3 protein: CASSEVATDTQYF
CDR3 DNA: TGTGCCAGCAGTGAAGTGGCCACAGATACGCAGTATTTT

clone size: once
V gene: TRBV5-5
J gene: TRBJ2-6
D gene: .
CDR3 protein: CASRNRLSGANVLTF
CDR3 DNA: TGTGCCAGCAGGAACAGGCTTTCTGGGGCCAACGTCCTGACTTTC